The rows below give T cell receptor beta chains drawn from one sample of a study of blood T cell repertoires in COVID-19. Some clones are missing from TCRdb's copy, which holds only in-frame ones; the method was immunoSEQ multiplex PCR. The table lists around 24,000 clones, roughly 89% of them singletons. Material for sequencing was peripheral blood. The receptors were gathered from a woman aged 60 to 75 with active COVID-19. CDR3s include the opening cysteine and the closing phenylalanine or tryptophan. The D gene is left open where the match is weak. Rows may omit the clone size; those that give it use once, few, many or a size class.

len	j_gene	d_gene	abundance	v_gene	CDR3aa	CDR3nt
15	TRBJ2-5	TRBD1	NA	TRBV28	CASTPRTGPRETQYF	TGTGCCAGCACCCCCCGGACAGGACCCAGAGAGACCCAGTACTTC
15	TRBJ1-5	NA	NA	TRBV18	CASSPGSATVFPQHF	TGTGCCAGCTCACCCGGGTCGGCCACCGTCTTTCCCCAGCATTTT
15	TRBJ2-2	TRBD1	NA	TRBV5-1	CASSQDRGQTGELFF	TGCGCCAGCAGCCAGGACAGGGGGCAGACCGGGGAGCTGTTTTTT
13	TRBJ1-5	NA	NA	TRBV5-6	CASSSGFNQPQHF	TGTGCCAGCAGCTCGGGTTTCAATCAGCCCCAGCATTTT
13	TRBJ1-5	NA	once	TRBV7-6	CASQAAPNQPQHF	TGTGCCAGTCAGGCAGCACCCAATCAGCCCCAGCATTTT
20	TRBJ2-7	TRBD2	NA	TRBV4-2	CASSQDLLGPVREAPYEQYF	TGTGCCAGCAGCCAAGATCTATTGGGGCCTGTGCGGGAGGCCCCCTACGAGCAGTACTTC
13	TRBJ2-7	NA	NA	TRBV7-2	CASSSNRDGEQYF	TGTGCCAGCAGCTCAAACAGGGACGGAGAGCAGTACTTC
15	TRBJ1-1	TRBD1	NA	TRBV6-6	CASSPGTGVHTEAFF	TGTGCCAGCAGTCCCGGGACAGGGGTGCACACTGAAGCTTTCTTT
14	TRBJ1-4	TRBD1	NA	TRBV2	CASKGDRTLEKLFF	TGTGCCAGCAAGGGGGACAGGACCTTGGAAAAACTGTTTTTT
16	TRBJ2-7	TRBD1	NA	TRBV7-9	CASSTLTGGLSYEQYF	TGTGCCAGCAGCACCCTAACAGGGGGTTTATCCTACGAGCAGTACTTC
15	TRBJ1-1	TRBD1	NA	TRBV7-6	CASSPGQGLNTEAFF	TGTGCCAGCAGCCCCGGACAGGGACTGAACACTGAAGCTTTCTTT
14	TRBJ2-1	TRBD2	NA	TRBV2	CASSRTSGANEQFF	TGTGCCAGCAGTAGGACTAGCGGAGCCAATGAGCAGTTCTTC
18	TRBJ2-7	TRBD2	NA	TRBV28	CASSLPLTLAGGTREQYF	TGTGCCAGCAGTTTACCCCTTACTCTAGCGGGAGGGACGCGGGAGCAGTACTTC
17	TRBJ2-2	NA	few	TRBV4-1	CASSQGAARRRGGELFF	TGCGCCAGCAGCCAGGGAGCGGCTCGCAGGAGGGGCGGGGAGCTGTTTTTT
16	TRBJ1-6	TRBD1	NA	TRBV5-5	CASSPGQGALGSPLHF	TGTGCCAGCAGCCCGGGACAGGGGGCTTTAGGGTCGCCCCTCCACTTT
16	TRBJ2-3	TRBD1	NA	TRBV7-9	CASSIPWGQGQDTQYF	TGTGCCAGCAGCATACCATGGGGACAGGGACAAGATACGCAGTATTTT
16	TRBJ2-2	NA	NA	TRBV7-2	CASSPDWRSNTGELFF	TGTGCCAGCAGCCCCGACTGGCGTTCGAACACCGGGGAGCTGTTTTTT
16	TRBJ1-3	TRBD1	NA	TRBV7-9	CASSRTGFFSGNTIYF	TGTGCCAGCAGTCGGACAGGGTTCTTCTCTGGAAACACCATATATTTT
12	TRBJ2-5	NA	NA	TRBV20-1	CSASQVQETQYF	TGCAGTGCTAGTCAGGTCCAAGAGACCCAGTACTTC
16	TRBJ2-7	NA	NA	TRBV6-6	CASTPRLGAGLGEQYF	TGTGCCAGCACTCCCCGTCTGGGGGCCGGATTAGGCGAGCAGTACTTC
14	TRBJ2-3	NA	NA	TRBV28	CASSFDSDTDTQYF	TGTGCCAGCAGTTTCGACAGCGACACAGATACGCAGTATTTT
14	TRBJ2-1	NA	NA	TRBV7-3	CASSRTPAADEQFF	TGTGCCAGCAGCCGGACTCCCGCGGCCGATGAGCAGTTCTTC
17	TRBJ1-4	TRBD1	NA	TRBV28	CASSPMGQGTTNEKLFF	TGTGCCAGCAGTCCGATGGGACAGGGGACAACTAATGAAAAACTGTTTTTT
13	TRBJ1-2	TRBD1	few	TRBV3-1/TRBV3-2	CASSPDRTGGYTF	TGTGCCAGCAGCCCGGACAGGACCGGCGGCTACACCTTC
16	TRBJ2-3	NA	once	TRBV11-2	CASSLPVMRETDTQYF	TGTGCCAGCAGCTTACCCGTGATGAGGGAGACAGATACGCAGTATTTT
15	TRBJ2-3	NA	once	TRBV25-1	CASSDPNRGTDTQYF	TGTGCCAGCAGTGACCCGAATAGGGGGACAGATACGCAGTATTTT
12	TRBJ2-3	NA	NA	TRBV29-1	CSVELDTDTQYF	TGCAGCGTTGAATTAGACACAGATACGCAGTATTTT
11	TRBJ1-1	NA	once	TRBV30	CAWVLNTEAFF	TGTGCCTGGGTATTGAACACTGAAGCTTTCTTT
15	TRBJ1-2	TRBD1	NA	TRBV6-6	CASSRRDRGFNGYTF	TGTGCCAGCAGCCGCCGGGACAGGGGGTTTAATGGCTACACCTTC
18	TRBJ2-3	NA	NA	TRBV7-2	CASSLASFPRSSQDTQYF	TGTGCCAGCAGCTTAGCCTCCTTTCCCCGGAGCTCCCAAGATACGCAGTATTTT
16	TRBJ2-3	TRBD2	NA	TRBV9	CASSVGLAGGVDTQYF	TGTGCCAGCAGCGTAGGGCTAGCGGGAGGTGTGGATACGCAGTATTTT
13	TRBJ1-2	NA	NA	TRBV19	CASSVTANYGYTF	TGTGCCAGTAGTGTGACAGCCAACTATGGCTACACCTTC
15	TRBJ2-7	TRBD1	NA	TRBV24-1	CATSDGGQGVGEQYF	TGTGCCACCAGTGATGGAGGACAGGGGGTGGGTGAGCAGTACTTC
15	TRBJ2-7	TRBD2	NA	TRBV28	CASRYSGTSGREQYF	TGTGCCAGCAGATACTCCGGGACTAGCGGGAGGGAGCAGTACTTC
15	TRBJ2-7	TRBD2	NA	TRBV5-1	CASSFSSGPAYEQYF	TGCGCCAGCAGCTTTTCTAGCGGGCCTGCCTACGAGCAGTACTTC
15	TRBJ1-6	TRBD1	NA	TRBV5-1	CASSLHQGAGSPLHF	TGCGCCAGCAGCCTACATCAGGGGGCAGGTTCACCCCTCCACTTT
18	TRBJ2-6	TRBD1	NA	TRBV7-9	CASSSWTGGLAGANVLTF	TGTGCCAGCAGCTCATGGACAGGGGGCTTGGCTGGGGCCAACGTCCTGACTTTC
12	TRBJ2-4	NA	NA	TRBV29-1	CSVSGGKNIQYF	TGCAGCGTCTCCGGAGGGAAAAACATTCAGTACTTC
14	TRBJ2-2	NA	NA	TRBV19	CASLGVPDTGELFF	TGTGCCAGCTTAGGGGTTCCGGACACCGGGGAGCTGTTTTTT
16	TRBJ2-7	TRBD1	NA	TRBV28	CASSPRTGPSSYEQYF	TGTGCCAGCAGTCCAAGGACAGGCCCGAGCTCCTACGAGCAGTACTTC
13	TRBJ1-1	NA	NA	TRBV29-1	CSVEEAGNTEAFF	TGCAGCGTTGAAGAAGCTGGGAACACTGAAGCTTTCTTT
14	TRBJ2-1	NA	NA	TRBV6-5	CASSDSGIPNEQFF	TGTGCCAGCAGTGACTCCGGGATTCCCAATGAGCAGTTCTTC
19	TRBJ2-7	TRBD1	few	TRBV14	CASSQAGTGVRGVSYEQYF	TGTGCCAGCAGCCAAGCCGGGACAGGGGTACGCGGGGTCTCCTACGAGCAGTACTTC
15	TRBJ2-6	NA	NA	TRBV5-4	CASSLRVTGANVLTF	TGTGCCAGCAGCTTGCGGGTCACCGGGGCCAACGTCCTGACTTTC
15	TRBJ2-7	NA	NA	TRBV6-5	CASSYGGGGTHEQYF	TGTGCCAGCAGTTACGGGGGAGGAGGGACTCACGAGCAGTACTTC
16	TRBJ2-4	NA	NA	TRBV5-4	CASSFLPIQAKNIQYF	TGTGCCAGCAGCTTTTTACCTATACAGGCCAAAAACATTCAGTACTTC
15	TRBJ1-2	NA	NA	TRBV7-3	CASSPQGEKGYGYTF	TGTGCCAGCAGCCCCCAAGGGGAAAAAGGGTATGGCTACACCTTC
13	TRBJ2-1	TRBD2	NA	TRBV12-3/TRBV12-4	CASRLAGGYEQFF	TGTGCCAGCAGACTAGCGGGAGGGTACGAGCAGTTCTTC
17	TRBJ2-1	NA	NA	TRBV27	CASTKIGSLRSHNEQFF	TGTGCCAGCACCAAAATAGGGAGCCTCAGAAGTCACAATGAGCAGTTCTTC
14	TRBJ2-7	NA	NA	TRBV6-5	CASRLRAPSYEQYF	TGTGCCAGCAGGTTGAGGGCCCCCTCCTACGAGCAGTACTTC
14	TRBJ2-7	TRBD2	NA	TRBV30	CAWSAAGGAYEQYF	TGTGCCTGGAGTGCAGCGGGAGGAGCCTACGAGCAGTACTTC
16	TRBJ2-1	NA	NA	TRBV15	CATSRGVSAPVDEQFF	TGTGCCACCAGCAGAGGGGTTAGCGCTCCGGTCGATGAGCAGTTCTTC